A selection of T cell receptor beta chains follows, all from one sample in a study of siplizumab effects on memory and regulatory T cells. Their antigens remain unidentified. The data were produced by immunoSEQ multiplex PCR, yet TCRdb's version contains in-frame clones alone and is incomplete. The sample gives approximately 10,000 clones, around half of which show up once; roughly two fifths is in the top ten. The specimen was CFSE-low (dividing) CD8+ T cells sorted from an allogeneic mixed lymphocyte reaction. Receptor source: a human donor in good health; the cells came from an allogeneic mixed lymphocyte reaction. Some clones in this sample may be carry-over from other donors' samples. Each CDR3 is given with its conserved first and last residue. The D gene is left open where the match is weak. The size field is filled for only some rows; it gives once, few, many or a size class.

>TRBJ1-6|-|-|TRBV7-3
TGTGCCAGCAGCCTGGGACGGAATAATTCACCCCTCCACTTT
CASSLGRNNSPLHF
>TRBJ2-7|-|-|TRBV7-9
TGTGCCAGCAGCGCTATTGCCTACGAGCAGTACTTC
CASSAIAYEQYF
>TRBJ1-2|few|-|TRBV4-1
TGCGCCAGCAGCCCCACGCAGGGGTATAGGTATGGCTACACCTTC
CASSPTQGYRYGYTF
>TRBJ2-7|-|TRBD2|TRBV29-1
TGCAGCGTGCTAGCGGGAGGCTACGAGCAGTACTTC
CSVLAGGYEQYF
>TRBJ2-3|once|-|TRBV19
TGTGCCACCCTATCAGATACGCAGTATTTT
CATLSDTQYF
>TRBJ1-1|-|-|TRBV7-6
TGTGCCAGCAGCCCCGGGGGAGAAGCTTTCTTT
CASSPGGEAFF
>TRBJ2-3|-|TRBD2|TRBV9
TGTGCCAGCAGCGTAGGGGGACTAGCGGGTGGTACGCAGTATTTT
CASSVGGLAGGTQYF
>TRBJ2-5|few|-|TRBV21-1
TGTGCCAGCAGCAAAGTTGGGCGGAGTGGGGAAGAGACCCAGTACTTC
CASSKVGRSGEETQYF
>TRBJ1-2|medium-sized|TRBD1|TRBV19
TGTGCCAGTATTAATACAGGGGAGAGAAGTTATGGCTACACCTTC
CASINTGERSYGYTF
>TRBJ2-3|-|TRBD2|TRBV12-5
TGTGCTAGTGGTTTGACCAGCGGGGGGACCACAGATACGCAGTATTTT
CASGLTSGGTTDTQYF
>TRBJ2-7|medium-sized|TRBD2|TRBV7-9
TGTGCCAGCAGGAGCGGGGGTGACTACGAGCAGTACTTC
CASRSGGDYEQYF
>TRBJ2-5|-|TRBD1|TRBV2
TGTGCCAGCAGTGACTCAGACCTCGGGACAGGTTACGGAGAGACCCAGTACTTC
CASSDSDLGTGYGETQYF
>TRBJ1-5|-|-|TRBV6-4
TGTGCCAGCAGTGACTCGTGTGACAAACATTATAGCAATCAGCCCCAGCATTTT
CASSDSCDKHYSNQPQHF